The 21 T cell receptor beta chains in this list originate from one sample, sequenced in a study of neurological immune-mediated disorders. TCRdb reprocessed the 5' RACE reads with MiXCR, giving one entry per CDR3 protein. The sample lists fewer than 85,000 distinct CDR3 sequences; approximately 17% were seen once. The sequencing input was PBMCs. Receptors were obtained from a woman aged 40 to 50 in good health.

The table lists this clonotype with many counts. The chain recombines TRBV12-3 or TRBV12-4 with TRBJ1-2; D not resolved. The CDR3 spans 14 residues. The V gene lost 5 bases and the J gene lost 8 bases, with 18 bases spanning the gap. CDR3 sequence: CASSPPQYGSGYTF. The CDR3 DNA reads as TGTGCCAGCAGTCCCCCCCAATATGGGTCGGGCTACACCTTC.

This clonotype was detected ten times or more. The rearrangement links TRBV20-1 to TRBJ1-5; 11 bases align to TRBD1. This CDR3 spans 19 amino acids. Germline V gene lookup returns CDR1 DFQATT and CDR2 SNEGSKA (reference sequence). Trimming took 3 bases from V and 0 from J; bases not matched to a gene: 13. The CDR3: CSARTRDRGSLYSNQPQHF. The CDR3, as DNA: TGCAGTGCTAGGACTAGGGACAGGGGGTCTCTCTATAGCAATCAGCCCCAGCATTTT.

This clonotype has at least ten counts. The chain is built from TRBV20-1 and TRBJ2-5; 9 nucleotides match TRBD1. J was trimmed by 5 bases and V by 5 bases; bases with no gene match: 6. Germline loops: CDR1 DFQATT, CDR2 SNEGSKA (reference sequence). The CDR3 has 13 residues. CDR3 in amino acids: CSADLTGGETQYF. CDR3 nucleotide sequence: TGCAGTGCTGACCTGACAGGGGGGGAGACCCAGTACTTC.

This clonotype was found many times. Compared with germline, one end of the junction differs, possibly owing to a read error. The rearrangement joins TRBV7-7 to TRBJ2-6; 7 bases match TRBD1. Looked up from germline, CDR1 is SSHAT and CDR2 is FNYEAQ (reference sequence). This CDR3 is 19 amino acids long. This CDR3 is CASSPIPGQRNSGANVLTF. DNA for the CDR3: TGTGCTAGCAGCCCAATCCCGGGACAGAGAAACTCTGGGGCCAACGTCCTGACTTTC.

The chain carries TRBV28 and TRBJ1-5; no clear D. The V gene's germline CDR1 is MDHEN and CDR2 SYDVKM. The CDR3 consists of 13 residues. Trimming took 7 bases from V and 2 from J, leaving 9 bases between them. The CDR3 DNA sequence: TGTGCCAGCACCGATGGGGGCAATCAGCCCCAGCATTTT. Protein product: CASTDGGNQPQHF.

This clonotype has ten or more counts. V gene TRBV20-1 combines with J gene TRBJ2-1; the D is unclear. There are 15 residues in the CDR3. Per the germline V gene, CDR1 is DFQATT and CDR2 is SNEGSKA (reference sequence). Trimming removed 6 bases from V and 3 bases from J, with 18 bases in between. The CDR3: CSAPMGVGVYNEQFF. The CDR3 bases are TGCAGTGCCCCCATGGGCGTTGGCGTCTACAATGAGCAGTTCTTC.

This clonotype was seen repeatedly, ten times or more. The chain has TRBV2 and TRBJ2-7; D is possibly TRBD2 (5 bases). With 3 bases removed from V and 2 bases from J, the gap between germline ends came to 14 bases. This CDR3 has 15 residues. CDR1 and CDR2 (germline): SNHLY, FYNNEI. CDR3 nucleotides: TGTGCCAGCAGTGATAAGGGAGTGAGGACCTACGAGCAGTACTTC. Translated, it gives CASSDKGVRTYEQYF.

This clonotype was seen at least ten times. The chain carries TRBV7-2 and TRBJ2-7; D is unclear. The germline gives CDR1 SGHTA, CDR2 FQGNSA. The V end lost 7 bases, the J end lost 3 bases, and 10 bases lay between the germline ends. The CDR3 has 12 amino acids. CDR3 nucleotide sequence: TGTGCCAGCACCCTCTATGGCTACGAGCAGTACTTC. Protein sequence: CASTLYGYEQYF.

This clonotype was observed a few times. The gene calls are TRBV9 and TRBJ2-1; 12 positions agree with TRBD2. The J segment lost 8 bases and the V segment lost 4 bases, leaving 10 bases of the junction unmatched. This CDR3 region has 16 residues. Germline V gene data show CDR1 as SGDLS and CDR2 as YYNGEE. CDR3 DNA: TGTGCCAGCAGCCCCGGTCTAGCGGGAGGGCGCTATGAGCAGTTCTTC. It translates to CASSPGLAGGRYEQFF.

This clonotype was counted ten times or more. The V and J genes are TRBV28 and TRBJ1-5, with D tentatively TRBD1 (6 bases). Per germline, CDR1 MDHEN and CDR2 SYDVKM. CDR3 size: 19 residues. With 3 bases removed from V and 1 base from J, the gap between germline ends came to 22 bases. DNA for the CDR3: TGTGCCAGCAGTTTCCCTGAGGGGGTGGGGGGGTGGAGCAATCAGCCCCAGCATTTT. Translated, it gives CASSFPEGVGGWSNQPQHF. The complete variable domain, with remaining parts taken from reference TRBV28 and TRBJ1-5, reads DVKVTQSSRYLVKRTGEKVFLECVQDMDHENMFWYRQDPGLGLRLIYFSYDVKMKEKGDIPEGYSVSREKKERFSLILESASTNQTSMYLCASSFPEGVGGWSNQPQHFGDGTRLSIL.

This chain connects TRBV5-1 to TRBJ1-1; 7 bases align to TRBD1. V was pared by 4 bases and J by 7 bases, with 13 bases of the junction left unmatched. From germline, CDR1 is SGHRS and CDR2 YFSETQ. The CDR3 contains 15 residues. CDR3 region: CASSPGGGIISEAFF. Written as DNA, the CDR3 is TGCGCCAGCAGCCCAGGGGGAGGGATAATTAGTGAAGCTTTCTTT.

This clonotype was found a few times. The chain uses TRBV4-3 and TRBJ2-1, with TRBD2 matching over 10 bases. V shed 1 base, J shed 8 bases, and the junction held 8 bases outside the gene matches. Germline loops: CDR1 LGHNA, CDR2 YSLEER. This CDR3 comprises 16 residues. The CDR3 DNA sequence: TGCGCCAGCAGCCAAGGGGTTAGCGGGGGGTGGGATGAGCAGTTCTTC. It codes for CASSQGVSGGWDEQFF.

This clonotype was detected ten times or more. The rearrangement joins TRBV20-1 to TRBJ2-5; 9 nucleotides line up with TRBD1. The CDR3 contains 15 residues. Trimming at V came to 5 bases and at J to 2 bases, leaving 9 bases not matched to a gene. Germline lookup yields CDR1 DFQATT and CDR2 SNEGSKA (reference sequence). The CDR3 reads CSASRQGEWQETQYF. CDR3 nucleotide sequence: TGCAGTGCTTCCAGACAGGGGGAATGGCAAGAGACCCAGTACTTC.

This clonotype was detected ten times or more. One end of the junction is discordant with germline, which a read error may explain. CDR3 in DNA: TGTGCTAGTGGATTGGACATCACAGATACGCAGTATTTT. Residues: CASGLDITDTQYF. The chain employs TRBV12-5 and TRBJ2-3, with a weak D call TRBD1 (5 bases). The CDR3 totals 13 residues. Germline loops: CDR1 LGHNT, CDR2 FRNRAP. Drawing the rest from reference TRBV12-5 and TRBJ2-3, the complete variable domain is DARVTQTPRHKVTEMGQEVTMRCQPILGHNTVFWYRQTMMQGLELLAYFRNRAPLDDSGMPKDRFSAEMPDATLATLKIQPSEPRDSAVYFCASGLDITDTQYFGPGTRLTVL.

There are many counts of this clonotype. Here the CDR3 reads CASSRGGVQETQYF. In nucleotides, the CDR3 is TGCGCCAGCAGTCGAGGGGGTGTCCAGGAGACCCAGTACTTC. The V gene is TRBV5-1, the J gene TRBJ2-5; tentatively, D is TRBD1 (6 bases). With 5 bases removed from V and 5 bases from J, the gap between germline ends came to 16 bases. Germline-derived CDR1 and CDR2 are SGHRS and YFSETQ. The CDR3 loop spans 14 amino acids.

The chain recombines TRBV5-8 with TRBJ1-4, with 7 bases matching TRBD1. Trimming removed 4 bases from V and 7 bases from J; junction bases left unmatched: 10. The CDR3 sequence is 15 residues long. CDR1 is SGHTS, CDR2 YDEGEE, per germline. CDR3 amino acids: CASSPRGGYREKLFF. The CDR3 DNA sequence: TGTGCCAGCAGCCCCAGAGGGGGCTATCGTGAAAAACTGTTTTTT.

This clonotype was seen many times. The V gene is TRBV20-1, the J gene TRBJ2-5; D is unresolved. The CDR3 is 14 amino acids. V was shortened by 2 bases and J by 1 base, with 11 bases between the two germline ends. CDR1 DFQATT and CDR2 SNEGSKA come from the germline V gene (reference sequence). CDR3 in amino acids: CSARLRAPQETQYF. For the CDR3, the DNA is TGCAGTGCTAGACTCCGGGCCCCCCAAGAGACCCAGTACTTC.

There are many counts of this clonotype. The chain links TRBV18 to TRBJ2-5; TRBD1 is a possible D gene (6 bases). The CDR3 is made up of 13 amino acids. The V and J ends lost 2 bases and 5 bases respectively, with 9 bases between them. Per the germline V gene, CDR1 is KGHSH and CDR2 is LQKENI. CDR3 protein: CASSPGGSETQYF. DNA of the CDR3: TGTGCCAGCTCACCAGGGGGCTCCGAGACCCAGTACTTC.

The chain links TRBV12-3 or TRBV12-4 to TRBJ1-1; 10 bases are shared with TRBD1. Trimming cost V 3 bases and J 6 bases; bases outside gene matches: 7. This CDR3 is 15 amino acids long. CDR3 region: CASSFPGQGLSEAFF. The CDR3 nucleotides are TGTGCCAGCAGTTTTCCGGGACAGGGGCTCTCTGAAGCTTTCTTT.

The CDR3 spells CASSFGGTKDFF. Here the CDR3 DNA reads TGTGCCAGCAGCTTTGGGGGCACTAAAGATTTCTTT. J is TRBJ1-1 and V is TRBV12-3 or TRBV12-4, with a weak D call TRBD1 (6 bases). CDR3 size: 12 residues. The V gene lost 6 bases and the J gene lost 13 bases, with 18 bases spanning the gap.

The chain is built from TRBV5-1 and TRBJ2-2, with 7 nucleotides matching TRBD1. From germline, CDR1 is SGHRS and CDR2 YFSETQ. There are 14 residues in the CDR3. V trimming: 3 bases; J trimming: 4 bases; junction bases outside the gene matches: 3. CDR3 residues: CASSSGTATGELFF. DNA of the CDR3: TGCGCCAGCAGCTCCGGGACAGCCACCGGGGAGCTGTTTTTT.